This TCR beta chain derives from a study of blood T cell repertoires in COVID-19. Study-level background: Samples came from the United States, Italy and Spain, spanning acute and convalescent COVID-19. Sample material is recorded as cDNA or gDNA derived from T cells, B-cell-depleted T cells, or PBMCs.

V lost 1 base and J lost 13, with 15 bases in between. Germline V gives CDR1 SNHLY, CDR2 FYNNEI. The length of the CDR3 is 13 residues. As handled by the study authors: The assay estimated nucleated cells by amplifying reference gene primers. Sequencing used immunoSEQ multiplex PCR; TCRdb keeps in-frame clones, though not all of them. That table gives V, J and clone size, and the DNA gave D and trimming. Of about 220,000 clones in the sample, 70% to 85% were seen once. Sequencing was carried out using peripheral blood. The clonotype originates from a man in his forties or fifties with active or convalescent COVID-19. The J gene is TRBJ2-3, the V gene TRBV2, with unresolved D. The chain's CDR3 is CASSEGKRVREYF. The DNA for the CDR3 is TGTGCCAGCAGTGAAGGGAAACGGGTGCGTGAGTATTTT.